Shown below are 23 T cell receptor beta chains from a single sample sequenced in a study of patients and donors after allogeneic stem cell transplantation. TCRdb analysed the RT-PCR reads with MiXCR anew, one entry per CDR3 protein. The sample consists of about 410,000 distinct CDR3 sequences, approximately 16% of them appearing once. The sequenced material came from blood, either unsorted or a sorted T cell fraction (not recorded which). The receptors were gathered from a human donor who was either an allogeneic HSCT recipient or a stem cell or donor lymphocyte infusion donor (not recorded which). It is not recorded whose cells these are; they may come from a transplant donor.

This clonotype came up once. This rearrangement joins TRBV7-9 to TRBJ2-1; 7 bases are shared with TRBD1. J gave up 2 bases and V 6 bases, and 13 bases lay outside the gene matches. Per the germline V gene, CDR1 is SEHNR and CDR2 is FQNEAQ (reference sequence). The length of the CDR3 is 17 residues. The CDR3 loop reads CASSQERGGAPYNEQFF. CDR3 DNA: TGTGCCAGCAGTCAAGAGAGAGGGGGCGCTCCCTACAATGAGCAGTTCTTC.

This clonotype occurred a few times. The V gene is TRBV6-1, the J gene TRBJ1-2; D is possibly TRBD1 (5 bases). Germline V lookup: CDR1 MNHNS, CDR2 SASEGT. V lost 2 bases and J lost 5, with 9 bases in between. The CDR3 covers 13 residues. CDR3 nucleotide sequence: TGTGCCAGCAGTGAACGAAGGGGATATGGCTACACCTTC. Translated: CASSERRGYGYTF.

This chain connects TRBV3-1 to TRBJ1-1; possible D gene TRBD1, 5 bases. The CDR3 sequence is 14 residues long. The ends were cut back, 5 bases at V and 0 bases at J, with 10 bases in the middle. Germline CDR1 and CDR2: LGHDT and YNNKEL (reference sequence). CDR3 residues: CASSKPGMNTEAFF. The CDR3 DNA is TGTGCCAGCAGCAAGCCAGGGATGAACACTGAAGCTTTCTTT.

This chain links TRBV20-1 with TRBJ2-3; TRBD2 matches at 12 bases. The CDR3 totals 15 residues. Trimming cost V 8 bases and J 4 bases; bases outside gene matches: 10. In germline, CDR1 is DFQATT, CDR2 SNEGSKA (reference sequence). Written as DNA, the CDR3 is TGCAGTCCTCAACTAGCGGGAGGTTTAGCAGATACGCAGTATTTT. Its translation is CSPQLAGGLADTQYF.

CDR3 in DNA: TGTGCCAGCAGCCGAAGCGGGGGGGCCGTTGAGACCCAGTACTTC. Its protein is CASSRSGGAVETQYF. This chain links TRBV11-1 with TRBJ2-5; the match to TRBD2 covers 10 bases. CDR1 is SGHAT, CDR2 FQDESV, per germline (reference sequence). The CDR3 loop spans 15 amino acids. V dropped 5 bases and J dropped 5; count of bases not matched to a gene: 8.

CDR3 protein: CASSQGTSGREQFF. CDR3 nucleotides: TGTGCCAGCAGCCAAGGAACTAGCGGGAGGGAGCAGTTCTTC. The V gene is TRBV3-1, the J gene TRBJ2-1; 12 bases fit TRBD2. V dropped 1 base and J dropped 10; count of bases not matched to a gene: 2. The CDR3 is 14 residues long. The germline V gene has CDR1 LGHDT and CDR2 YNNKEL (reference sequence).

The gene calls are TRBV6-1 and TRBJ2-6, with no clear D. V was clipped by 5 bases and J by 4 bases, with 6 bases between them. CDR1 is MNHNS and CDR2 is SASEGT in the germline V gene. This CDR3 contains 13 residues. CDR3 amino acids: CASSPAGANVLTF. CDR3 nucleotide sequence: TGTGCCAGCAGTCCCGCCGGGGCCAACGTCCTGACTTTC.

This clonotype was seen only a few times. This sequence joins TRBV15 and TRBJ1-2; D is unclear. CDR3 size: 14 residues. The germline V gene has CDR1 LNHNV and CDR2 YYDKDF (reference sequence). The V end was cut by 3 bases, the J end by 4 bases, with 12 bases between. CDR3 nucleotide sequence: TGTGCCACCAGCAGTGACGACGGAAGCTATGGCTACACCTTC. Its protein product is CATSSDDGSYGYTF.

This clonotype has more than one count but fewer than ten. The chain employs TRBV12-3 or TRBV12-4 and TRBJ2-7, with TRBD1 matching 7 bases. V lost 4 bases to trimming and J lost 4 bases; unmatched junction nucleotides: 7. The CDR3 spans 14 residues. The CDR3 bases are TGTGCCAGCAGTTATGAAAGGGGGCCATACGAGCAGTACTTC. It yields the protein CASSYERGPYEQYF.

As concerns this clonotype: This sequence may be a read error, since a much larger clone differs from it by one base. The V gene is TRBV29-1, the J gene TRBJ2-5; 7 positions match TRBD1. The CDR3 spans 14 residues. Germline V lookup: CDR1 SQVTM, CDR2 ANQGSEA. In DNA, the CDR3 is TGCAGCGTTATAAAACGGGACAGCCAAGAGAACCAGTACTTC. It encodes CSVIKRDSQENQYF.

This clonotype was seen ten or more times. The chain carries TRBV6-5 and TRBJ2-6, with 10 bases that match TRBD2. Germline V CDR1 and CDR2: MNHEY, SVGAGI. V lost 1 base to trimming and J lost 0 bases; unmatched junction nucleotides: 6. The CDR3 extends over 19 amino acids. In nucleotides, the CDR3 is TGTGCCAGCAGTTACTTCGGGACTAGCGTTAGCTCTGGGGCCAACGTCCTGACTTTC. Protein sequence: CASSYFGTSVSSGANVLTF.

This clonotype was counted only a few times. V usage is TRBV30 and J usage is TRBJ1-6; 9 bases fit TRBD1. From germline, CDR1 is GTSNPN and CDR2 SVGIG (reference sequence). The J segment lost 9 bases and the V segment lost 2 bases, leaving 8 bases of the junction unmatched. The CDR3 is 15 residues long. In nucleotides, the CDR3 is TGTGCCTGGAGTCTCCCCGGGACAGGGTCTTCACCCCTCCACTTT. As protein: CAWSLPGTGSSPLHF.

In this sample, this clonotype turned up many times. The chain uses TRBV5-1 and TRBJ2-1; TRBD2 matches 8 bases. Looked up from germline, CDR1 is SGHRS and CDR2 is YFSETQ. After removal of 7 bases from V and 5 bases from J, the junction contained 5 bases not matched to a gene. The CDR3 totals 13 residues. CDR3 DNA: TGCGCCAGCTCGGGACTAGGAGACAATGAGCAGTTCTTC. Amino acid sequence: CASSGLGDNEQFF.

This chain connects TRBV20-1 to TRBJ2-2, with no clear D. The CDR3 covers 15 residues. The V and J ends lost 2 bases and 4 bases respectively, with 14 bases between them. Per germline, CDR1 DFQATT and CDR2 SNEGSKA (reference sequence). In DNA form, the CDR3 reads TGCAGTGCTAGACCCAGGAGAGCGAGCACCGGGGAGCTGTTTTTT. Protein product: CSARPRRASTGELFF.

DNA of the CDR3: TGTGCCAGCAGCGCCCCCGGACAGGGATCCTCACCCCTCCACTTT. Protein product: CASSAPGQGSSPLHF. This chain joins TRBV7-9 and TRBJ1-6, with TRBD1 matching over 8 bases. From germline, CDR1 is SEHNR and CDR2 FQNEAQ (reference sequence). The CDR3 consists of 15 residues. The V and J ends lost 5 bases and 10 bases, in that order; junction bases with no gene match: 10.

This clonotype has a handful of counts. The J gene is TRBJ1-2, the V gene TRBV29-1; D gene unclear. This CDR3 has 12 amino acids. In germline, CDR1 is SQVTM, CDR2 ANQGSEA. The germline V and J ends were trimmed by 5 bases and 0 bases, with 7 bases remaining between them. The CDR3 loop reads CSVHNSNYGYTF. As DNA, the CDR3 is TGCAGCGTTCATAACTCTAACTATGGCTACACCTTC.

This clonotype was observed a handful of times. The V call is TRBV20-1, the J call TRBJ2-5; D not resolved. The CDR3 has 15 amino acids. Deletions cut 1 base from V and 2 bases from J, with 14 bases between. CDR1 and CDR2 from the germline V gene are DFQATT and SNEGSKA (reference sequence). CDR3 DNA sequence: TGCAGTGCTAGAGGAATCCGACGGCCTCAAGAGACCCAGTACTTC. Translated: CSARGIRRPQETQYF.

This clonotype was counted at least ten times. The V gene is TRBV24-1, the J gene TRBJ2-3, with a weak D call TRBD1 (6 bases). Germline values: CDR1 KGHDR, CDR2 SFDVKD. The CDR3 has 16 residues. V was cut by 4 bases and J by 4 bases, with 17 bases left in between. The CDR3 reads CATSDPDRFGADTQYF. The DNA for the CDR3 is TGTGCCACCAGTGACCCGGACAGATTTGGCGCAGATACGCAGTATTTT.

The sample holds many counts of this clonotype. The chain combines TRBV12-3 or TRBV12-4 with TRBJ2-7, with 7 bases fitting TRBD1. J was trimmed by 2 bases and V by 6 bases; bases with no gene match: 7. This CDR3 region has 14 residues. CDR3 nucleotides: TGTGCCAGCAGCAGTGGACAGGTTCCCTACGAGCAGTACTTC. This codes for CASSSGQVPYEQYF.

This clonotype was seen a few times. The rearrangement uses TRBV7-9 and TRBJ1-1; D uncertain. There are 14 residues in the CDR3. The V end lost 8 bases, the J end lost 5 bases, and 18 bases lay between the germline ends. Germline V gene sequence: CDR1 SEHNR, CDR2 FQNEAQ (reference sequence). The CDR3 loop is CASRDGLGGTEAFF. The CDR3 nucleotides read TGTGCCAGCCGGGATGGGTTGGGCGGGACTGAAGCTTTCTTT.

This clonotype was counted between two and nine times. V is TRBV27 and J is TRBJ1-6; 7 positions agree with TRBD1. V shed 3 bases, J shed 8 bases, and the junction held 10 bases outside the gene matches. There are 16 residues in the CDR3. Per germline, CDR1 MNHEY and CDR2 SMNVEV (reference sequence). Here the CDR3 DNA reads TGTGCCAGCAGTTTCCCCCAGGGGGGAGTTTATTCACCCCTCCACTTT. Translating it yields CASSFPQGGVYSPLHF.

This clonotype was counted only a few times. The rearrangement joins TRBV11-1 to TRBJ2-3; 8 bases are a match to TRBD1. V lost 4 bases, J lost 2 bases, and 14 bases stayed unmatched. The germline V gene has CDR1 SGHAT and CDR2 FQDESV (reference sequence). There are 18 residues in the CDR3. The CDR3 loop is CASSSGQEEPLPTDTQYF. The CDR3 nucleotides read TGTGCCAGCAGCTCGGGACAGGAGGAGCCCCTCCCCACAGATACGCAGTATTTT.

This clonotype occurred many times. The rearrangement links TRBV12-3 or TRBV12-4 to TRBJ1-5; 8 bases are a match to TRBD1. V trimming: 5 bases; J trimming: 6 bases; junction bases outside the gene matches: 6. The CDR3 is 14 amino acids. CDR3 nucleotides: TGTGCCAGCAGTCCCAACGACAGGGGTCAGCCCCAGCATTTT. Its protein is CASSPNDRGQPQHF.